A selection of T cell receptor beta chains follows, all from one sample in a study of T-cell memory formation after mild COVID-19. TCRdb called the 5' RACE reads again in MiXCR, with one record for every CDR3 protein. The sample lists 280,000 or so distinct CDR3 sequences; more than 15% were seen once. The sequencing sample was made of PBMCs or a T cell subset sorted from them (not recorded which). The source of these receptors is a man aged 18 to 30 who had mild COVID-19 (a few samples of this study predate the infection). Cell type and time point are not known. Both conserved end residues are part of each CDR3. Fields, in order: J gene, V gene, D gene, clone size, CDR3 DNA, CDR3 protein. D genes are given only for firm matches. Only part of the rows carry a size: once, few, many, or a class if the clone is expanded.

TRBJ2-5,TRBV7-2,-,many,TGTGCCAGCAGCTTGTCTATCGAGACCCAGTACTTC,CASSLSIETQYF
TRBJ2-1,TRBV2,TRBD1,few,TGTGCCAGCCAGGGGACAGGGGAACTTCAGTTCTTC,CASQGTGELQFF
TRBJ2-4,TRBV4-1,-,-,TGCGCCAGCAGCCATCTCGGCAGGAGTCGGATCGACAAAAACATTCAGTACTTC,CASSHLGRSRIDKNIQYF
TRBJ1-6,TRBV28,-,many,TGTGCCAGCAGTACTCTAGCGTGGAGCTCCTATAATTCACCCCTCCACTTT,CASSTLAWSSYNSPLHF
TRBJ2-4,TRBV5-6,-,-,TGTGCCAGCAGCCCGGGCGGGTCGTACATTCAGTACTTC,CASSPGGSYIQYF
TRBJ2-1,TRBV5-6,TRBD2,few,TGTGCCAGCAGCTATAGCGGGGGGGCCGGTTTGGAGCAGTTCTTC,CASSYSGGAGLEQFF
TRBJ2-6,TRBV7-8,-,-,TGTGCCAGCAGCTTTGGCTGGAGCTCTGGGGCCAACGTCCTGACTTTC,CASSFGWSSGANVLTF
TRBJ2-5,TRBV6-2/TRBV6-3,-,once,TGTGCCAGCGGCCCAATTGGGACCCAGTACTTC,CASGPIGTQYF
TRBJ1-2,TRBV7-2,TRBD1,many,TGTGCCAGCAGCTTCGGGACAGGGTTTGGCTACACCTTC,CASSFGTGFGYTF
TRBJ2-3,TRBV6-1,-,-,TGTGCCAGCAGTGTACAAGGAGGTAGTTCAGATACGCAGTATTTT,CASSVQGGSSDTQYF
TRBJ1-2,TRBV6-5,-,few,TGTGCCAGCAGCCCCAACTCTCGACGGAACTATGGCTACACCTTC,CASSPNSRRNYGYTF
TRBJ1-2,TRBV12-3/TRBV12-4,TRBD1,-,TGTGCCAGCAGTCCGGACAGGGCCCACTATGGCTACACCTTC,CASSPDRAHYGYTF
TRBJ1-5,TRBV7-2,-,few,TGTGCCAGCAGCTTTCAGGGGACTAGCAATCAGCCCCAGCATTTT,CASSFQGTSNQPQHF
TRBJ1-5,TRBV6-6,TRBD1,few,TGTGCCAGCAGTAGGGACAGGGGCAATCAGCCCCAGCATTTT,CASSRDRGNQPQHF